This T cell receptor beta chain was retrieved from a study of T cell repertoires in cytomegalovirus infection. Overall study context: Shared public TCR beta signatures pointed to both CMV infection and a matching HLA type. Notes on the study in general: Carriage of CMV together with the relevant HLA was identifiable through cumulative public TCR beta family frequency. In two of eight donors, the top clonotype was HLA-C-restricted CMV-specific.

This clonotype has a count of ten or more. The target antigen is unknown. The length of the CDR3 is 15 residues. V gave up 5 bases and J gave up 4 bases, with 18 bases separating them. The germline V gene has CDR1 SGHVS and CDR2 FQNEAQ. In TCRdb, the reads were re-called with MiXCR into one record per CDR3 protein. In the table there are 80,000 or so distinct CDR3 sequences, more than 20% of which are singletons. Sequencing was performed on CD8+ T cells from cultured PBMCs, taken from culture after CMV antigen stimulation. The receptor was isolated from a human donor in good health (CMV status not recorded). Some clones in this sample may be carry-over from other donors' samples. The rearrangement uses TRBV7-8 and TRBJ2-7, with a weak D call TRBD1 (5 bases). CDR3 nucleotide sequence: TGTGCCAGCAGCCTTATAGGGGTCACCGATTACGAGCAGTACTTC. Protein: CASSLIGVTDYEQYF.